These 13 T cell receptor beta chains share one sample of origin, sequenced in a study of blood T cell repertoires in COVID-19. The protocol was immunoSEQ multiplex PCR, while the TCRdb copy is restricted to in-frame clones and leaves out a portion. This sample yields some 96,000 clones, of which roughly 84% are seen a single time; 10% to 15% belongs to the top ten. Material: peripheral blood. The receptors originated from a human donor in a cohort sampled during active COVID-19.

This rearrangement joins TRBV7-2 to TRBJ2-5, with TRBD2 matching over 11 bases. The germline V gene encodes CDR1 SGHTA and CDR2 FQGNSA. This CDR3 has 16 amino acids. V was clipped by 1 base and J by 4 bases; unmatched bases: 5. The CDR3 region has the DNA TGTGCCAGCAGCTTAGTGGGGACTAGCGGATCAGAGACCCAGTACTTC. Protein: CASSLVGTSGSETQYF.

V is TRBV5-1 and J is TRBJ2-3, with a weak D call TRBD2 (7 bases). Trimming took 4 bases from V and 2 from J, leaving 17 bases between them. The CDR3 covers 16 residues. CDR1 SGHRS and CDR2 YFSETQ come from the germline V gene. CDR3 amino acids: CASSPWMGGLTDTQYF. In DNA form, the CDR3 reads TGCGCCAGCAGCCCCTGGATGGGGGGGCTCACAGATACGCAGTATTTT.

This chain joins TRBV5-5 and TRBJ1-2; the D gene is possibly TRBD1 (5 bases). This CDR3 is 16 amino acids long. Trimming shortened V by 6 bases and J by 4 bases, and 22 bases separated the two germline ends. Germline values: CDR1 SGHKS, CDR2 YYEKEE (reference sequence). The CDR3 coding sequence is TGTGCCAGCACCCAAAACGCCCTACAGGTTAGCTATGGCTACACCTTC. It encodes CASTQNALQVSYGYTF.

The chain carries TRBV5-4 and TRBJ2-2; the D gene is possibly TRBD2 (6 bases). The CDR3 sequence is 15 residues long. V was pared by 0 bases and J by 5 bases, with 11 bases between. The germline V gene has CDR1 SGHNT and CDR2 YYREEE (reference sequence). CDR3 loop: CASSLEPSGTGELFF. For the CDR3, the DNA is TGTGCCAGCAGCTTGGAACCGAGCGGGACCGGGGAGCTGTTTTTT. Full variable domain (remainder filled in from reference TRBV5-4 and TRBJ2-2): ETGVTQSPTHLIKTRGQQVTLRCSSQSGHNTVSWYQQALGQGPQFIFQYYREEENGRGNFPPRFSGLQFPNYSSELNVNALELDDSALYLCASSLEPSGTGELFFGEGSRLTVL.

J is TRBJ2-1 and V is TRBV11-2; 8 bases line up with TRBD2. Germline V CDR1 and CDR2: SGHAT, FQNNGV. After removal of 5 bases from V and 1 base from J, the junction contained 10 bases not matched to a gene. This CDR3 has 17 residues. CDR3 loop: CASSVGMSGRSYNEQFF. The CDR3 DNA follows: TGTGCCAGCAGCGTGGGGATGAGCGGGAGATCCTACAATGAGCAGTTCTTC.

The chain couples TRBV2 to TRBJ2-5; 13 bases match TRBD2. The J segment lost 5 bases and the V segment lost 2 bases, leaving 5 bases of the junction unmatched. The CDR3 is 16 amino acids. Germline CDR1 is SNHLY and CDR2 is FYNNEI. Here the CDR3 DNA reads TGTGCCAGCAGTGAACAACTAGCGGGGGGGTTGGAGACCCAGTACTTC. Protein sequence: CASSEQLAGGLETQYF.

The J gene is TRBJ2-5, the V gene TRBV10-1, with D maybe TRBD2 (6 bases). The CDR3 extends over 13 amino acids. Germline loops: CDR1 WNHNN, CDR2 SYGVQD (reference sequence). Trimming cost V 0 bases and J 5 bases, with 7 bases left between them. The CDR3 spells CASSESGLETQYF. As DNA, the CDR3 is TGCGCCAGCAGTGAGTCGGGACTCGAGACCCAGTACTTC.

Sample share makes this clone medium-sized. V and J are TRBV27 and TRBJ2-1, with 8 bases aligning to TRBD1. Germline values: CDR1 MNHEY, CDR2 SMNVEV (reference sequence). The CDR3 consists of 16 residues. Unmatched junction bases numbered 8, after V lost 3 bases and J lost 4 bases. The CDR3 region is CASSLYQGALYNEQFF. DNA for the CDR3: TGTGCCAGCAGTTTGTATCAGGGGGCCCTATACAATGAGCAGTTCTTC.

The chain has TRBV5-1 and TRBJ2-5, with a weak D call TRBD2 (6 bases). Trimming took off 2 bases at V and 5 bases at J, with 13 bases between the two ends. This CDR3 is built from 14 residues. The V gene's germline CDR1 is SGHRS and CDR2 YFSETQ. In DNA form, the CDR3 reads TGCGCCAGCAGCTTTGACGGGAGATCTGAGACCCAGTACTTC. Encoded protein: CASSFDGRSETQYF.

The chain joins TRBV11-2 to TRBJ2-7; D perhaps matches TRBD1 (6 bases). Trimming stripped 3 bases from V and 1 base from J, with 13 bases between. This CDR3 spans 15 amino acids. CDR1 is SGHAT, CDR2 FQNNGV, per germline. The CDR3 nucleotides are TGTGCCAGCAGCTTGTTCGCCCAGGGGTCCTACGAGCAGTACTTC. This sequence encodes CASSLFAQGSYEQYF.

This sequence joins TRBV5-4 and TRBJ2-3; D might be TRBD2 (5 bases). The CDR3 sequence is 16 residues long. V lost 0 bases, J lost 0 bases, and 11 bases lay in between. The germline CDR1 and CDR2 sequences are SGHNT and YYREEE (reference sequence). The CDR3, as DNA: TGTGCCAGCAGCTTGGGAGGGCGACCTAGCACAGATACGCAGTATTTT. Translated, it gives CASSLGGRPSTDTQYF.

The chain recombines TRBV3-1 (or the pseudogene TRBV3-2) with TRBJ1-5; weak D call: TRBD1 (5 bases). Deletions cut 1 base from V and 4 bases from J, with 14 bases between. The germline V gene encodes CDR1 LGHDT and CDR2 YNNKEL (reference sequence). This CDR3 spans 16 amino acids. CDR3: CASSQGGGDRNQPQHF. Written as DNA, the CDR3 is TGTGCCAGCAGCCAAGGTGGAGGGGACCGTAATCAGCCCCAGCATTTT.

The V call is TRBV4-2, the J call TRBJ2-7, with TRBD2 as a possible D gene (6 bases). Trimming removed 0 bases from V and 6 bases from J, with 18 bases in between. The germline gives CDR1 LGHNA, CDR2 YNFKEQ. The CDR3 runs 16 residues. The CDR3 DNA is TGTGCCAGCAGCCAAGATCATGGCGGGGCCCCCCGCGAGCAGTACTTC. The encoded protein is CASSQDHGGAPREQYF.